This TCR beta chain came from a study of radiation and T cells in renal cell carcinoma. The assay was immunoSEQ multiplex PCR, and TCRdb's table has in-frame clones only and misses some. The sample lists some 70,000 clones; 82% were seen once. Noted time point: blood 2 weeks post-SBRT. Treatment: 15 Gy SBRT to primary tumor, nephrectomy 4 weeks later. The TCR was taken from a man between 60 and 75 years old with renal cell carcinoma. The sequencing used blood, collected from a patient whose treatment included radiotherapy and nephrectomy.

The CDR3 nucleotides are TGTGCCATCAGTGCGGGACTCGGGGAGAATGAGCAGTTCTTC. It encodes CAISAGLGENEQFF. The chain uses TRBV10-3 and TRBJ2-1, with D perhaps TRBD2 (6 bases). The CDR3 loop spans 14 amino acids. Germline V gives CDR1 ENHRY, CDR2 SYGVKD. V was pared by 4 bases and J by 7 bases, with 14 bases between.